Listed below are T cell receptor beta chains from one sample, sequenced in a study of neurological immune-mediated disorders. TCRdb used MiXCR to reprocess the 5' RACE reads, holding one entry per CDR3 protein. The profile covers 20,000 to 30,000 distinct CDR3 sequences, with about 13% appearing a single time and approximately 5.5% taken by the ten largest. The sequencing sample was made of CD4+ T cells from blood. The receptors come from a female donor with HTLV-1-associated myelopathy (HAM/TSP). Each CDR3 is given with its conserved first and last residue. A D gene is named only where the DNA matches it firmly. Clone sizes are given selectively: once, few, many, or a class where the clone is expanded.

j_gene	d_gene	abundance	v_gene	CDR3aa	CDR3nt
TRBJ2-1	.	many	TRBV9	CASSATETKWANEQFF	TGTGCCAGCAGCGCCACCGAGACTAAGTGGGCCAATGAGCAGTTCTTC
TRBJ2-1	TRBD2	medium-sized	TRBV7-3	CASSSGLAGGPDEQFF	TGTGCCAGCAGCTCGGGACTAGCGGGAGGGCCCGATGAGCAGTTCTTC
TRBJ2-1	.	many	TRBV4-3	CASSQMDEQFF	TGCGCCAGCAGCCAAATGGATGAGCAGTTCTTC
TRBJ2-5	.	many	TRBV20-1	CSAKNLGLPSSVETQYF	TGCAGTGCTAAAAACCTGGGTCTCCCAAGCAGCGTGGAGACCCAGTACTTC
TRBJ2-1	.	.	TRBV20-1	CSAETMTAGDEQFF	TGCAGTGCCGAAACGATGACAGCCGGAGATGAGCAGTTCTTC
TRBJ2-5	TRBD1	many	TRBV27	CASSLQGAETQYF	TGTGCCAGCAGTTTACAGGGGGCAGAGACCCAGTACTTC
TRBJ1-5	.	many	TRBV21-1	CASSKLATSNQPQHF	TGTGCCAGCAGCAAATTGGCCACTAGCAATCAGCCCCAGCATTTT
TRBJ2-1	TRBD1	many	TRBV28	CASSLSGQGAGEQFF	TGTGCCAGCAGTTTATCGGGGCAGGGGGCCGGGGAGCAGTTCTTC
TRBJ2-1	TRBD2	.	TRBV12-3/TRBV12-4	CANILGLAGGMYNEQFF	TGTGCCAACATTTTGGGACTAGCGGGAGGGATGTACAATGAGCAGTTCTTC
TRBJ1-1	.	many	TRBV5-6	CASSLFWAVETEAFF	TGTGCCAGCAGCTTGTTCTGGGCGGTAGAGACTGAAGCTTTCTTT
TRBJ2-3	TRBD2	many	TRBV20-1	CSAPSSGGGDTQYF	TGCAGTGCCCCTAGTTCGGGGGGGGGAGATACGCAGTATTTT
TRBJ2-5	TRBD2	many	TRBV19	CASSIVAGTGETQYF	TGTGCCAGTAGTATTGTAGCGGGGACCGGGGAGACCCAGTACTTC
TRBJ2-1	.	few	TRBV20-1	CSASGGRPFNEQFF	TGCAGTGCTAGCGGCGGCCGTCCCTTCAATGAGCAGTTCTTC
TRBJ1-1	.	many	TRBV20-1	CSAPHKNTEAFF	TGCAGTGCGCCCCACAAGAACACTGAAGCTTTCTTT
TRBJ2-7	.	many	TRBV20-1	CSAQQGMNEQYF	TGCAGTGCTCAGCAGGGGATGAACGAGCAGTACTTC
TRBJ1-4	TRBD1	many	TRBV12-3/TRBV12-4	CASSHTTGGEKLFF	TGTGCCAGCAGTCATACCACAGGGGGTGAAAAACTGTTTTTT
TRBJ2-7	TRBD1	many	TRBV12-3/TRBV12-4	CASSSAHRGTPYEQYF	TGTGCCAGCAGTTCCGCTCACAGGGGAACTCCCTACGAGCAGTACTTC
TRBJ2-3	TRBD2	many	TRBV7-2	CASSLEGTTFTDTQYF	TGTGCCAGCAGCTTAGAAGGGACTACATTCACAGATACGCAGTATTTT
TRBJ1-2	TRBD1	many	TRBV6-5	CASSYTGGYGYTF	TGTGCCAGCAGTTATACAGGGGGATATGGCTACACCTTC
TRBJ1-1	TRBD1	.	TRBV7-8	CASSIDRGTEAFF	TGTGCCAGCAGCATCGACAGGGGCACTGAAGCTTTCTTT
TRBJ2-7	TRBD1	many	TRBV12-3/TRBV12-4	CASSLLGQGEKEQYF	TGTGCCAGCAGTTTGCTGGGACAGGGGGAAAAAGAGCAGTACTTC
TRBJ2-2	TRBD1	many	TRBV2	CASSEDPRQGGTGELFF	TGTGCCAGCAGTGAAGACCCTCGACAGGGGGGCACCGGGGAGCTGTTTTTT
TRBJ2-5	.	many	TRBV5-1	CASSSRGAYQETQYF	TGCGCCAGCAGCTCCCGGGGGGCTTACCAGGAGACCCAGTACTTC
TRBJ1-1	.	medium-sized	TRBV6-6	CASSPIGRGNTEAFF	TGTGCCAGCAGCCCCATAGGAAGGGGAAACACTGAAGCTTTCTTT
TRBJ2-2	.	many	TRBV10-3	CAISPGYDGGELFF	TGTGCCATCAGCCCGGGATATGATGGCGGGGAGCTGTTTTTT
TRBJ2-7	.	many	TRBV20-1	CSATGNYEQYF	TGCAGTGCTACCGGGAACTACGAGCAGTACTTC
TRBJ1-2	.	medium-sized	TRBV10-3	CAISDELFFNYGYTF	TGTGCCATCAGTGATGAGCTTTTTTTTAACTATGGCTACACCTTC
TRBJ2-2	.	.	TRBV11-3	CASSRRNTVELFF	TGTGCCAGCAGCCGACGGAACACCGTGGAGCTGTTTTTT
TRBJ2-1	TRBD1	many	TRBV9	CASSVDGTAYNEQFF	TGTGCCAGCAGCGTAGATGGGACAGCCTACAATGAGCAGTTCTTC
TRBJ1-1	.	many	TRBV5-5	CASSLGYTEAFF	TGTGCCAGCAGCTTGGGATACACTGAAGCTTTCTTT
TRBJ2-7	.	medium-sized	TRBV27	CASRPNLSYEQYF	TGTGCCAGCAGGCCTAACCTCTCCTACGAGCAGTACTTC
TRBJ2-5	TRBD2	many	TRBV5-1	CASSRLAGGPGTETQYF	TGCGCCAGCAGCCGACTAGCGGGAGGACCGGGGACGGAGACCCAGTACTTC
TRBJ2-3	TRBD2	many	TRBV20-1	CSAWQEAGDSTDTQYF	TGCAGTGCGTGGCAAGAAGCGGGGGATAGCACAGATACGCAGTATTTT
TRBJ2-7	.	many	TRBV20-1	CSAQAGPIYEQYF	TGCAGTGCTCAGGCAGGACCGATCTACGAGCAGTACTTC
TRBJ2-3	.	many	TRBV20-1	CSAMPLVRTDTQYF	TGCAGTGCTATGCCGCTAGTTAGAACAGATACGCAGTATTTT
TRBJ2-1	TRBD2	many	TRBV20-1	CSASDGLRGGNEQFF	TGCAGTGCTAGCGATGGCTTGCGGGGGGGGAATGAGCAGTTCTTC
TRBJ2-3	TRBD1	.	TRBV11-1	CASSLQGARTDTQYF	TGTGCCAGCAGCTTACAGGGGGCGCGGACAGATACGCAGTATTTT
TRBJ2-7	.	medium-sized	TRBV20-1	CSARDQGRGLYEQYF	TGCAGTGCTAGAGATCAGGGGAGGGGGCTCTACGAGCAGTACTTC
TRBJ2-3	.	many	TRBV7-3	CASSLGTPSTDTQYF	TGTGCCAGCAGCTTAGGGACACCGAGCACAGATACGCAGTATTTT
TRBJ1-4	TRBD1	many	TRBV5-5	CASSFSGTGDKLFF	TGTGCCAGCAGCTTTTCCGGGACAGGGGATAAACTGTTTTTT